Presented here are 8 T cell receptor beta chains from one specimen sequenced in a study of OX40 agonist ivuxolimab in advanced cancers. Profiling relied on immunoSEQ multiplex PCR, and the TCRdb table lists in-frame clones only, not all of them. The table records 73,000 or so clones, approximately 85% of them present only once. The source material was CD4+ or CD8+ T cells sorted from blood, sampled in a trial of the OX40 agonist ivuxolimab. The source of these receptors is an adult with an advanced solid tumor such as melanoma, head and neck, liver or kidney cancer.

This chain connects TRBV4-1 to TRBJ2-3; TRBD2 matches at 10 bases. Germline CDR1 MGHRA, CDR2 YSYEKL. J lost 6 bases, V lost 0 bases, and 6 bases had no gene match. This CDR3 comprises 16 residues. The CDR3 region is CASSQEGLAGADTQYF. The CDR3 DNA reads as TGCGCCAGCAGCCAAGAGGGGCTAGCGGGGGCCGATACGCAGTATTTT.

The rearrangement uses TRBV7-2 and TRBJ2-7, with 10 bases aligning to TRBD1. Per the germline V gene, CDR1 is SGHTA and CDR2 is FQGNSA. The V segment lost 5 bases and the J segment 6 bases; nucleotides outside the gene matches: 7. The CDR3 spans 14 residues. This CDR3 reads CASSPRQGALEQYF. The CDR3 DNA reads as TGTGCCAGCAGCCCGAGACAGGGGGCCCTCGAGCAGTACTTC.

This CDR3 reads CASSSGQGPDTIYF. Written as DNA, the CDR3 is TGTGCCAGCAGCTCGGGACAGGGCCCCGACACCATATATTTT. The V call is TRBV7-9, the J call TRBJ1-3; 9 bases map to TRBD1. This CDR3 has 14 amino acids. Germline V gene lookup returns CDR1 SEHNR and CDR2 FQNEAQ (reference sequence). V lost 4 bases and J lost 8; bases outside the gene matches: 6.

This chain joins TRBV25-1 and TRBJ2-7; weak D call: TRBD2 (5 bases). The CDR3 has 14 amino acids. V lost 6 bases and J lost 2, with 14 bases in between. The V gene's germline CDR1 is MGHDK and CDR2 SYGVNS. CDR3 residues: CASRSERTPYEQYF. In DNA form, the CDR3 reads TGTGCCAGCAGGTCGGAACGGACTCCCTACGAGCAGTACTTC.

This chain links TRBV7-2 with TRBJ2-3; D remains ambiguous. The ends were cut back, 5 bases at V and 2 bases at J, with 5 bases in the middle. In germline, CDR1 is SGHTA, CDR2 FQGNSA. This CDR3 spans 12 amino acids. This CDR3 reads CASSPATDTQYF. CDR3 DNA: TGTGCCAGCAGCCCGGCCACAGATACGCAGTATTTT.

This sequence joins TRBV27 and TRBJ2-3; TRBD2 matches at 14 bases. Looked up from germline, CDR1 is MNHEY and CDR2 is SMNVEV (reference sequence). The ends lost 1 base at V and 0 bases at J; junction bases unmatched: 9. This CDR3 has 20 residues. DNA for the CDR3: TGTGCCAGCAGTTTATACCCCGGACTAGCGGGGGGCCTTAGCACAGATACGCAGTATTTT. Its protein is CASSLYPGLAGGLSTDTQYF.

The CDR3: CASSRGTISEAFF. Written as DNA, the CDR3 is TGTGCCAGCAGCCGCGGAACGATCTCTGAAGCTTTCTTT. This chain links TRBV6-5 with TRBJ1-1; no definite D call. Germline CDR1 and CDR2: MNHEY and SVGAGI. The V end was cut by 6 bases, the J end by 6 bases, with 14 bases between. The CDR3 length is 13 residues.

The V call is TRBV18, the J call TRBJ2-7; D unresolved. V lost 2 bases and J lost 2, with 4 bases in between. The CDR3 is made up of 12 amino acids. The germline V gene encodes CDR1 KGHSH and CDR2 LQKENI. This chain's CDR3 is CASSPSTYEQYF. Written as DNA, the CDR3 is TGTGCCAGCTCACCATCTACCTACGAGCAGTACTTC. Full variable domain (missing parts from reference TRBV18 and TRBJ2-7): NAGVMQNPRHLVRRRGQEARLRCSPMKGHSHVYWYRQLPEEGLKFMVYLQKENIIDESGMPKERFSAEFPKEGPSILRIQQVVRGDSAAYFCASSPSTYEQYFGPGTRLTVT.